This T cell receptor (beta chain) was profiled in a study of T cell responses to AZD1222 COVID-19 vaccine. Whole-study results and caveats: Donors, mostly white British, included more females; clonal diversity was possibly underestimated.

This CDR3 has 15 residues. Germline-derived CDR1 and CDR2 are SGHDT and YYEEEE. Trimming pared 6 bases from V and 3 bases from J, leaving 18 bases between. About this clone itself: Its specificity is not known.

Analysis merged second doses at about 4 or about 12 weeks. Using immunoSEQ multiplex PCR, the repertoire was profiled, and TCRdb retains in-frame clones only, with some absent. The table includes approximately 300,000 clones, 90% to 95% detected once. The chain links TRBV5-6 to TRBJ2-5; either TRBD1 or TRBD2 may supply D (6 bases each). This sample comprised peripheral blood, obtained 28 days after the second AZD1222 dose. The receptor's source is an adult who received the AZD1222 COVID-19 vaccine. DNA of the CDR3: TGTGCCAGCAACTACGGGGGCGGATTGAAAGAGACCCAGTACTTC. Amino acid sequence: CASNYGGGLKETQYF.